This is a list of T cell receptor beta chains from one sample in a study of cytomegalovirus exposure and HLA in healthy donors. Sequencing was performed with immunoSEQ multiplex PCR; in TCRdb, only in-frame clones are kept and a portion is missing. Among some 150,000 clones listed, more than 75% were seen once. Sequencing was done on a sample of PBMCs. The receptors were gathered from a man aged 18 to 35 in good health and CMV-seronegative. Both conserved end residues are part of each CDR3. The D gene is left open where the match is weak. Clone sizes are given selectively: once, few, many, or a class where the clone is expanded.

.	.	TRBV27	TRBJ1-1	TGTGCCAGCAGTTTGTCAGGGGAATGGGGTACTGAAGCTTTCTTT	CASSLSGEWGTEAFF
.	.	TRBV29-1	TRBJ1-2	TGCAGCGTTGAAGATAAGTTAGGGGCACCCGGTGGCTACACCTTC	CSVEDKLGAPGGYTF
TRBD1	few	TRBV25-1	TRBJ2-2	TGTGCCAGCGGACAGGGGGTCACCGGGGAGCTGTTTTTT	CASGQGVTGELFF
.	.	TRBV19	TRBJ1-2	TGTGCCAGTAGTATTGGGCAGGGAGGCTATGGCTACACCTTC	CASSIGQGGYGYTF
.	.	TRBV28	TRBJ2-5	TGTGCCAGCCCCGGACAGACTCAAGAGACCCAGTACTTC	CASPGQTQETQYF
TRBD1	once	TRBV2	TRBJ1-1	TGTGCCAGCAGAAGGCCAGGGGGCGGCCTAAGACAGGGGATTAGGGCTGAAGCTTTCTTT	CASRRPGGGLRQGIRAEAFF
TRBD1	.	TRBV11-2	TRBJ1-4	TGTGCCAGCAGCCAGACAGGGTATAACGAAAAACTGTTTTTT	CASSQTGYNEKLFF
TRBD1	.	TRBV5-6	TRBJ1-6	TGTGCCAGCAGCTGGGGACAGGGAGAGGATTCACCCCTCCACTTT	CASSWGQGEDSPLHF
TRBD2	.	TRBV29-1	TRBJ2-4	TGCAGCGTTGCGGGTCGACTAGCGGGAGATGTCATTCAGTACTTC	CSVAGRLAGDVIQYF
.	once	TRBV5-8	TRBJ1-5	TGTGCCAGCAGCTTGTCAGACAGGACTGATAGCAATCAGCCCCAGCATTTT	CASSLSDRTDSNQPQHF
TRBD2	.	TRBV13	TRBJ2-2	TGTGCCAGCAGCCCCTGGACTAGCGACACCGGGGAGCTGTTTTTT	CASSPWTSDTGELFF
.	.	TRBV18	TRBJ1-3	TGTGCCAGCTCACCACAGGACTACTCTGGAAACACCATATATTTT	CASSPQDYSGNTIYF
TRBD1	.	TRBV7-8	TRBJ1-4	TGTGCCAGCCGACAGGGCGTCGATGAAAAACTGTTTTTT	CASRQGVDEKLFF
.	.	TRBV5-6	TRBJ2-2	TGTGCCAGCAGCTTGAGGGCAGGGGCGAACACCGGGGAGCTGTTTTTT	CASSLRAGANTGELFF
.	.	TRBV19	TRBJ1-1	TGTGCCAGTAGTCTGCGAGGTTCGGCCATGAACACTGAAGCTTTCTTT	CASSLRGSAMNTEAFF
.	.	TRBV4-3	TRBJ1-2	TGCGCCAGCAGCCCAGGAGAGGGGGAACGGCGTGGCTACACCTTC	CASSPGEGERRGYTF
TRBD1	.	TRBV7-2	TRBJ2-7	TGTGCCAGCAGCTCGGACAGGTTCCACGAGCAGTACTTC	CASSSDRFHEQYF
TRBD2	.	TRBV5-4	TRBJ2-7	TGTGCCAGCAGCTCGGGACTAGCGGGAGACGAGCAGTACTTC	CASSSGLAGDEQYF
.	.	TRBV5-1	TRBJ1-1	TGCGCCAGCAGCTTGGCCTATGCGGACACTGAAGCTTTCTTT	CASSLAYADTEAFF
.	.	TRBV16	TRBJ2-1	TGTGCCAGCAGCCTCTGGGAGACAGGAAACAATGAGCAGTTCTTC	CASSLWETGNNEQFF
.	once	TRBV2	TRBJ2-1	TGTGCCAGCAGAAACAGGGTAAATGAGCAGTTCTTC	CASRNRVNEQFF
TRBD1	.	TRBV5-3	TRBJ2-2	TGTGCCAGAAGCCCAGGACAGGGGGTTGCCGGGGAGCTGTTTTTT	CARSPGQGVAGELFF
TRBD1	once	TRBV19	TRBJ1-2	TGTGCCAGTACCACCAAACCGGGACAGGGTTATCAAATCTATGGCTACACCTTC	CASTTKPGQGYQIYGYTF
.	.	TRBV28	TRBJ2-5	TGTGCCAGCACTACGGGGGAGATGCAGACCCAGTACTTC	CASTTGEMQTQYF
.	.	TRBV6-5	TRBJ1-2	TGTGCCAGCAGTTACGACAGCCACTCCTATGGCTACACCTTC	CASSYDSHSYGYTF
.	.	TRBV7-2	TRBJ1-2	TGTGCCAGCGACCATCCGGGGGCTAACTATGGCTACACCTTC	CASDHPGANYGYTF
TRBD2	.	TRBV11-3	TRBJ2-2	TGTGCCAGCAGCTTACCAGGGACTAGCGGGAACACCGGGGAGCTGTTTTTT	CASSLPGTSGNTGELFF
TRBD1	.	TRBV10-3	TRBJ1-4	TGTGCCATCAGACAGGGGGCCGACCGCGAAAAACTGTTTTTT	CAIRQGADREKLFF
.	.	TRBV29-1	TRBJ1-2	TGCAGCGTTGGTGGCCCCGCCGGGGGGATTCGTGGTGGCTACACCTTC	CSVGGPAGGIRGGYTF
.	.	TRBV6-1	TRBJ1-5	TGTGCCACCCACCGACAGGGCAATCAGCCCCAGCATTTT	CATHRQGNQPQHF
TRBD1	.	TRBV28	TRBJ1-4	TGTGCCAGCAGTTTATGGAAAGACAGGGGGATTGTTGAAAAACTGTTTTTT	CASSLWKDRGIVEKLFF
.	.	TRBV28	TRBJ2-3	TGTGCCAGCAGCCTTCAGACAGACACAGATACGCAGTATTTT	CASSLQTDTDTQYF
TRBD2	once	TRBV4-3	TRBJ2-7	TGCGCCAGCAGCCAAGATAGGACTAGCGGGGGCTACGAGCAGTACTTC	CASSQDRTSGGYEQYF
TRBD1	.	TRBV5-8	TRBJ2-7	TGTGCCAGCAGCTTGGACGGGACAGGGTTGTACGAGCAGTACTTC	CASSLDGTGLYEQYF
TRBD1	.	TRBV28	TRBJ2-7	TGTGCCAGCATCCCTCGGACAGGGGGCTCCTACGAGCAGTACTTC	CASIPRTGGSYEQYF
.	.	TRBV27	TRBJ1-2	TGTGCCAGCAGTTTCTTTGGAGGGAACTATGGCTACACCTTC	CASSFFGGNYGYTF
.	.	TRBV6-1	TRBJ2-1	TGTGCCAGCACGGGGGGCAACAATGAGCAGTTCTTC	CASTGGNNEQFF
.	few	TRBV2	TRBJ1-2	TGTGCCAGCAGTTCCGAGAACTATGGCTACACCTTC	CASSSENYGYTF
.	.	TRBV6-5	TRBJ1-5	TGTGCCAGCAGTCGGGACGCAGGGGACAATCAGCCCCAGCATTTT	CASSRDAGDNQPQHF
TRBD2	many	TRBV4-2	TRBJ2-3	TGTGCCAGCAGCCAAGGACTAGCGGGAGCAGATACGCAGTATTTT	CASSQGLAGADTQYF
TRBD1	.	TRBV2	TRBJ2-4	TGTGCCAGCAGTACCGGGACAGGGGAAAACATTCAGTACTTC	CASSTGTGENIQYF
TRBD1	.	TRBV27	TRBJ2-2	TGTGCCAGCAGTTTCGGGACAGGGGGTTCCGGGGAGCTGTTTTTT	CASSFGTGGSGELFF
.	.	TRBV7-8	TRBJ1-3	TGTGCCAGCAGCTTAGTACAGGGTCCGGGAAACACCATATATTTT	CASSLVQGPGNTIYF
TRBD2	few	TRBV6-4	TRBJ2-1	TGTGCCAGCAGTGAGGGAGCGGGAAACTACAATGAGCAGTTCTTC	CASSEGAGNYNEQFF
.	.	TRBV28	TRBJ2-3	TGTGCCAGCAGTTCCGAGGGCACAGATACGCAGTATTTT	CASSSEGTDTQYF
TRBD1	.	TRBV5-4	TRBJ1-1	TGTGCCAGCAGCTTCACTGGACAGGGAAACGGAGCTTTCTTT	CASSFTGQGNGAFF
.	.	TRBV10-3	TRBJ2-3	TGTGCCATCAGTGAGGGACAGCCTAGCACAGATACGCAGTATTTT	CAISEGQPSTDTQYF
TRBD1	.	TRBV4-1	TRBJ1-5	TGCGCCAGCAGCCAACCCACGGACAGGATTAGCAATCAGCCCCAGCATTTT	CASSQPTDRISNQPQHF
TRBD1	.	TRBV6-5	TRBJ1-5	TGTGCCAGCAGTTCGCAACAGGGGGGCAGGAATCAGCCCCAGCATTTT	CASSSQQGGRNQPQHF
TRBD1	.	TRBV25-1	TRBJ1-1	TGTGCCAGCAGAACACGACAGGGAAGGACTGAAGCTTTCTTT	CASRTRQGRTEAFF
.	.	TRBV5-1	TRBJ1-2	TGCGCCAGCAGCTTGGCTGGGGCTGGAGGCTACACCTTC	CASSLAGAGGYTF
TRBD1	.	TRBV6-1	TRBJ1-1	TGTGCCAGCAGTGAAGATCAGGGGGGCACTGAAGCTTTCTTT	CASSEDQGGTEAFF
.	once	TRBV6-1	TRBJ2-1	TGTGCCACTGGGGGGCGGGGGCCCAACAATGAGCAGTTCTTC	CATGGRGPNNEQFF
.	.	TRBV4-1	TRBJ1-1	TGCGCCAGCAGCCAGGGCGAACGGGGGACTGAAGCTTTCTTT	CASSQGERGTEAFF